This T cell receptor (beta chain) is from a study of blood T cells in healthy people across ages (dated by TCRdb to between 2015 and 2017). Context from the whole study: In model experiments, template switching captured about one uniquely barcoded TCR beta cDNA molecule for every two T cells. Two additional independent replicas of 1 million unique cDNA reads from the same blood draw were analyzed for two donors (one aged 18 to 30 and one aged 80 or older). To avoid experimental bias, donors of different ages were randomly spread across the sequencing lanes. Age-related changes in TCR beta repertoire diversity were measured in the study by deep sequencing normalized with unique cDNA molecular identifiers. The donors were divided into four age groups: young (average around 17 years), middle-aged (approximately 39), aged (about 60) and long-lived (82).

What the authors observed across the whole study: Since profiling was done on bulk unsorted PBMCs, naive and antigen-experienced compartments could not be conclusively compared. The percentage of naive T cells measured by flow cytometry correlated strongly with observed TCR beta diversity. Total diversity estimates from one million sequenced T cells were considered lower bounds and underestimates. Because donor CMV infection status was unknown, age-related changes in expanded clonotypes were potentially confounded. Observed TCR beta diversity per million T cells fell roughly linearly with age, and a significant reduction was already apparent by age roughly 40. Compared with the aged group, more naive CD4+ T cells, fewer expanded clones and increased TCR diversity were shown by the long-lived group, suggesting age selection.

CDR3 length: 15 amino acids, cysteine to phenylalanine. The DNA shown is the 45-base CDR3, in frame from base 1. V and J are truncated by 2 bases and 0 bases respectively, leaving an intervening sequence of 10 bases. Looking up the germline V gene yields CDR1 SGHRS and CDR2 YFSETQ. The library was generated by 5' RACE. The sequencing machine was an Illumina HiSeq 2500. The second PCR ran for about 6 to 12 cycles and used a J-beta primer mix along with a sample-barcoded 5' primer. A unique molecular identifier was introduced onto each TCR beta cDNA molecule by a template-switch 5' adaptor carrying 12 random nucleotides. Each sample yielded at least 2.5 million CDR3-containing paired-end reads. First-strand cDNA was synthesized from all RNA with the Mint cDNA synthesis kit, primed by a TRBC-specific oligonucleotide. Following uracil-DNA glycosylase treatment, a first 18-cycle PCR with universal primers M1SS and BC2_uni_R was performed on all cDNA. In the authors' own workflow: Each sample was normalized by randomly selecting 1 million high-quality reads, each carrying a distinct molecular identifier. Reads sharing molecular identifiers were discarded rather than binned into consensus sequences. CDR3 identification, clonotype clustering and error correction used MiTCR with a Q25 quality threshold and the strictest error-elimination algorithm. A nonparametric unseen species model with Euler transformation was used to estimate lower-bound total TCR beta diversity. In-frame beta chains were kept once TCRdb had trimmed the public reads at Q25 with fastp and called clones with MiXCR. Rows are combined by CDR3 protein, so each entry shows the most common genes and DNA. TCRdb, not the authors, supplied the V and J calls. Here the sample has 1,100,000 or so distinct CDR3 sequences; 45% occur a single time. Approximately 17% of the sample is taken by the ten largest.

Systemically healthy Caucasian individuals from Russia, some 36 in total and aged about 6 to 90 years, were included as donors. Around 10 milliliters of peripheral blood were collected from each donor into EDTA-treated Vacutainer tubes. Ficoll-Paque density-gradient centrifugation was used to isolate PBMCs, with at least 7 million per sample. Trizol reagent was used to extract total RNA from the PBMCs, yielding at least 6 micrograms per sample. Naive CD45RAhigh/CD27high T cell percentages were measured by flow cytometry on a PBMC aliquot from every donor. About this clonotype: Which antigen it targets is not known. Base quality data are lacking; no much larger clone is found one base away.

What was sequenced was blood. The sequence links TRBV5-1 to TRBJ2-3; the D gene is not confidently resolved. The receptor was derived from a woman in her fifties or sixties in good health. DNA sequence: TGCGCCAGCAGCTTCCCACGCACGAGCACAGATACGCAGTATTTT. It translates to CASSFPRTSTDTQYF.